A single sample is the source of the 17 T cell receptor beta chains below, sequenced in a study of T cells expressing NK-cell markers. TCRdb re-called the 5' RACE reads and gives one entry per CDR3 protein, without DNA. The specimen's table records under 35,000 distinct CDR3 sequences. Material: blood T cells: a sorted CD56 or NKG2C T cell subset, CD4+ or CD8+ T cells, or bulk PBMC T cells (not recorded which). Receptors originate from a woman aged 18 to 75 in good health.

The chain is built from TRBV7-7 and TRBJ2-5; the TCRdb D gene call, TRBD2, has no DNA to confirm it. The CDR3 runs to 16 residues. Per germline, CDR1 SSHAT and CDR2 FNYEAQ (reference sequence). This CDR3 reads CASSTGTSGGRETQYF. Full variable domain (rest looked up from reference TRBV7-7 and TRBJ2-5): GAGVSQSPRYKVTKRGQDVTLRCDPISSHATLYWYQQALGQGPEFLTYFNYEAQPDKSGLPSDRFSAERPEGSISTLTIQRTEQRDSAMYRCASSTGTSGGRETQYFGPGTRLLVL.

The chain uses TRBV4-1 and TRBJ1-4; as DNA is missing, the TRBD1 call by TCRdb cannot be tested. The CDR3 runs to 16 residues. The germline CDR1 and CDR2 sequences are MGHRA and YSYEKL. The CDR3 loop reads CASSHAGTAQNEKLFF.

This chain joins TRBV29-1 and TRBJ2-3. This CDR3 spans 12 amino acids. Per germline, CDR1 SQVTM and CDR2 ANQGSEA. The CDR3 protein is CTGCTGTDTQYF.

This rearrangement joins TRBV27 to TRBJ2-6. This CDR3 region has 16 residues. Per the germline V gene, CDR1 is MNHEY and CDR2 is SMNVEV (reference sequence). The CDR3 is CASSPRLVGGANVLTF.

J is TRBJ2-5 and V is TRBV5-5; TCRdb reports TRBD2, a call that lacks DNA to check it against. The CDR3 covers 15 residues. The germline gives CDR1 SGHKS, CDR2 YYEKEE (reference sequence). CDR3 residues: CASSLPEAGGETQYF.

V usage is TRBV14 and J usage is TRBJ2-1; the TRBD2 assignment by TCRdb is unverifiable without DNA. Germline-derived CDR1 and CDR2 are SGHDN and FVKESK. The CDR3 extends over 13 amino acids. CDR3 sequence reads: CASSQVRASEQFF. The whole variable domain, filled in from reference TRBV14 and TRBJ2-1, reads EAGVTQFPSHSVIEKGQTVTLRCDPISGHDNLYWYRRVMGKEIKFLLHFVKESKQDESGMPNNRFLAERTGGTYSTLKVQPAELEDSGVYFCASSQVRASEQFFGPGTRLTVL.

The chain links TRBV7-9 to TRBJ2-7; the TCRdb D gene call, TRBD2, has no DNA to confirm it. The CDR3 length is 15 residues. Germline V gene lookup returns CDR1 SEHNR and CDR2 FQNEAQ (reference sequence). The CDR3 is CASSSDLADFYEQYF.

The V call is TRBV29-1, the J call TRBJ2-1; TCRdb calls TRBD2, which cannot be checked without DNA. Germline CDR1 is SQVTM and CDR2 is ANQGSEA. This CDR3 has 13 residues. The CDR3 spells CSVEWGLGNEQFF.

This chain uses TRBV24-1 with TRBJ2-3; TCRdb's assignment of TRBD2 cannot be checked, as there is no DNA. Germline assignment: CDR1 KGHDR and CDR2 SFDVKD. This CDR3 region has 17 residues. CDR3 sequence reads: CATSDFRLAYDTDTQYF.

The rearrangement links TRBV4-1 to TRBJ2-2; checking the TCRdb D call of TRBD1 is not possible without DNA. Germline V gene sequence: CDR1 MGHRA, CDR2 YSYEKL. This CDR3 spans 15 amino acids. The CDR3 sequence is CASSQDGGLTGELFF.

The gene calls are TRBV28 and TRBJ2-7; TCRdb's D call of TRBD1 is untestable without DNA. The germline V gene encodes CDR1 MDHEN and CDR2 SYDVKM. The CDR3 spans 15 residues. The CDR3 sequence: CASSFNRENSYEQYF. Looking up the rest from reference TRBV28 and TRBJ2-7 gives the full variable domain: DVKVTQSSRYLVKRTGEKVFLECVQDMDHENMFWYRQDPGLGLRLIYFSYDVKMKEKGDIPEGYSVSREKKERFSLILESASTNQTSMYLCASSFNRENSYEQYFGPGTRLTVT.

V and J are TRBV12-3 or TRBV12-4 and TRBJ1-1. The CDR3 is 13 residues long. CDR3 sequence reads: CASKPHKNTEAFF.

This chain connects TRBV19 to TRBJ1-5. The CDR3 contains 13 residues. Looked up from germline, CDR1 is LNHDA and CDR2 is SQIVND (reference sequence). The CDR3 region is CASSLNSNQPQHF.

The chain combines TRBV10-3 with TRBJ1-2; absent DNA, TCRdb's TRBD1 call cannot be checked. The CDR3 has 15 amino acids. Per the germline V gene, CDR1 is ENHRY and CDR2 is SYGVKD. The CDR3 reads CAISDDRVHNYGYTF.

The J gene is TRBJ2-7, the V gene TRBV29-1; TCRdb's D call of TRBD1 is untestable without DNA. Germline V lookup: CDR1 SQVTM, CDR2 ANQGSEA. The CDR3 extends over 14 amino acids. CDR3 loop: CSVETGTGSDEQYF.

V is TRBV12-5 and J is TRBJ2-1. This CDR3 has 15 residues. Germline V gene data show CDR1 as LGHNT and CDR2 as FRNRAP. CDR3: CASGLVQGSYNEQFF.

This chain joins TRBV5-6 and TRBJ2-1; the D call of TRBD2 rests on TCRdb alone, since no DNA is present to check it. Per germline, CDR1 SGHDT and CDR2 YYEEEE. The CDR3 extends over 16 amino acids. The CDR3 here is CASSLVPSGLYNEQFF.